This entry is about one T cell receptor (beta chain). The target antigen is unknown. The data originate from a study of cytomegalovirus exposure and HLA in healthy donors. Study-wide results and caveats: Whilst most TCR sequences proved rare, a subset of public TCRs occurred across many donors.

Clones were read by immunoSEQ multiplex PCR, and TCRdb kept only the in-frame ones, dropping some. The sample records some 320,000 clones, roughly 87% being singletons. CDR3 length equals 13 residues. Germline CDR1 SGHNT, CDR2 YENEEA. V gave up 4 bases and J gave up 1 base, with 7 bases separating them. The study drew the donors from its approximately 110-subject validation cohort, separate from the approximately 700-subject first cohort. Sequencing input: PBMCs. The J gene is TRBJ1-1, the V gene TRBV11-3; D not certain. This TCR derives from a woman between 25 and 40 years old in good health and CMV-seropositive. The CDR3 sequence: CASSYQENTEAFF. In nucleotides, the CDR3 is TGTGCCAGCAGCTACCAAGAGAACACTGAAGCTTTCTTT. Using reference TRBV11-3 and TRBJ1-1 for the parts outside the CDR3, the full variable domain is EAGVVQSPRYKIIEKKQPVAFWCNPISGHNTLYWYLQNLGQGPELLIRYENEEAVDDSQLPKDRFSAERLKGVDSTLKIQPAELGDSAVYLCASSYQENTEAFFGQGTRLTVV.